This T cell receptor (beta chain) was sequenced during a study of blood T cell repertoires in COVID-19. Study-wide context: PBMCs, B-cell-depleted T cells, or T cells were the source of the cDNA or gDNA that made up the material.

The table came from immunoSEQ multiplex PCR; TCRdb's copy has only in-frame clones and leaves some out. The repertoire holds around 130,000 clones, with about 80% as singletons. Germline V gene lookup returns CDR1 MNHEY and CDR2 SMNVEV (reference sequence). The CDR3 covers 15 residues. V gave up 6 bases and J gave up 5 bases; unmatched junction bases: 10. This chain uses TRBV27 with TRBJ1-1; TRBD1 matches at 9 bases. What was sequenced was peripheral blood. The TCR comes from a woman in her sixties or seventies with acute or convalescent COVID-19. The CDR3 sequence is CASSPFLGQGTEAFF. CDR3 nucleotide sequence: TGTGCCAGCAGCCCCTTTTTGGGACAGGGAACTGAAGCTTTCTTT.